These T cell receptor beta chains were read from a single sample in a study of cytomegalovirus exposure and HLA in healthy donors. Sequencing used immunoSEQ multiplex PCR; TCRdb keeps in-frame clones, though not all of them. The sample shows around 280,000 clones, around 90% of them seen only once. The sequencing sample was made of PBMCs. The receptors shown here come from a woman under 30 in good health and CMV-seronegative. The CDR3 runs from the conserved cysteine through the conserved F or W. Each record gives: clone size, J gene, V gene, D gene, CDR3 protein, CDR3 DNA. D genes are given only for firm matches. The size field is filled for only some rows; it gives once, few, many or a size class.

>-|TRBJ1-2|TRBV10-3|TRBD1
CAISESRTQGAYGYTF
TGTGCCATCAGTGAGTCAAGAACACAGGGGGCCTATGGCTACACCTTC
>-|TRBJ2-7|TRBV29-1|-
CSVGGTVTYEQYF
TGCAGCGTGGGCGGGACAGTCACGTACGAGCAGTACTTC
>-|TRBJ2-7|TRBV6-1|TRBD1
CASSPDRGKYEQYF
TGTGCCAGCAGTCCCGACAGGGGAAAATACGAGCAGTACTTC
>few|TRBJ2-5|TRBV6-5|TRBD1
CASRPQGGWETQYF
TGTGCCAGCAGGCCCCAAGGGGGCTGGGAGACCCAGTACTTC
>-|TRBJ1-2|TRBV5-1|-
CASSLTPWSGQNYGYTF
TGCGCCAGCAGCTTGACCCCCTGGTCTGGGCAGAACTATGGCTACACCTTC
>-|TRBJ1-6|TRBV9|-
CASSVDWSPYNSPLHF
TGTGCCAGCAGCGTAGACTGGAGCCCCTATAATTCACCCCTCCACTTT
>-|TRBJ1-2|TRBV5-4|TRBD1
CASSQDRIYGYTF
TGTGCCAGCAGCCAGGACAGGATCTATGGCTACACCTTC
>-|TRBJ2-5|TRBV5-1|-
CASSPGSRRETQYF
TGCGCCAGCAGCCCCGGGTCCAGGAGGGAGACCCAGTACTTC
>-|TRBJ2-1|TRBV13|TRBD1
CASSHRGQGINEQFF
TGTGCCAGCAGCCACCGGGGACAGGGGATCAATGAGCAGTTCTTC
>-|TRBJ2-7|TRBV6-5|TRBD2
CASSYTLAASYEQYF
TGTGCCAGCAGTTACACTCTAGCGGCCTCCTACGAGCAGTACTTC
>-|TRBJ2-5|TRBV4-1|-
CVSSQGLEETQYF
TGCGTCAGCAGCCAAGGGCTAGAAGAGACCCAGTACTTC
>-|TRBJ1-1|TRBV18|-
CASSPTSGYTEAFF
TGTGCCAGCTCACCGACTTCGGGTTACACTGAAGCTTTCTTT
>-|TRBJ1-1|TRBV9|-
CASSVAGGGEAFF
TGTGCCAGCAGCGTAGCTGGGGGGGGTGAAGCTTTCTTT
>-|TRBJ2-3|TRBV6-5|-
CASRRGSKQYF
TGTGCCAGCAGAAGGGGCAGTAAGCAGTATTTT
>-|TRBJ2-5|TRBV7-9|-
CSSSLQGGETQYF
TGTTCCAGCAGCTTACAGGGCGGCGAGACCCAGTACTTC
>-|TRBJ2-3|TRBV10-3|-
CAISGGLTDTQYF
TGTGCCATCAGCGGGGGGCTAACAGATACGCAGTATTTT
>-|TRBJ2-1|TRBV2|TRBD2
CASSEVAGGKYNEQFF
TGTGCCAGCAGTGAAGTAGCGGGGGGAAAATACAATGAGCAGTTCTTC
>-|TRBJ2-2|TRBV7-6|-
CASSLVSGNTGELFF
TGTGCCAGCAGCTTAGTGTCAGGGAACACCGGGGAGCTGTTTTTT
>-|TRBJ1-6|TRBV10-1|TRBD1
CASSPGTGISPLHF
TGCGCCAGCAGCCCAGGGACAGGGATTTCACCCCTCCACTTT
>-|TRBJ2-7|TRBV4-1|TRBD1
CASSQSTGLIYEQYF
TGCGCCAGCAGCCAGTCGACAGGGTTAATCTACGAGCAGTACTTC
>few|TRBJ1-5|TRBV7-9|TRBD1
CASSAQGIGNQPQHF
TGTGCCAGCAGCGCACAGGGGATAGGCAATCAGCCCCAGCATTTT
>-|TRBJ2-2|TRBV7-9|-
CASSLAAGTGELFF
TGTGCCAGCAGCTTAGCTGCGGGTACCGGGGAGCTGTTTTTT
>once|TRBJ1-3|TRBV20-1|-
CSANNGNTIYF
TGCAGTGCAAACAATGGAAACACCATATATTTT
>-|TRBJ2-1|TRBV5-6|TRBD1
CASRETETGTGLYNEQFF
TGTGCCAGCAGGGAAACGGAGACTGGGACAGGGCTCTACAATGAGCAGTTCTTC
>-|TRBJ1-6|TRBV2|TRBD1
CASRPGTAYNSPLHF
TGTGCCAGCAGGCCTGGGACAGCCTATAATTCCCCCCTCCACTTT
>-|TRBJ1-1|TRBV2|-
CASSEVGASAAFF
TGTGCCAGCAGCGAAGTGGGGGCGTCCGCTGCTTTCTTT
>-|TRBJ2-7|TRBV7-2|-
CASSLNLDPSGDPGYEQYF
TGTGCCAGCAGCTTAAATCTAGATCCCTCGGGGGACCCCGGGTACGAGCAGTACTTC
>-|TRBJ2-5|TRBV6-1|TRBD1
CASSVRDRGQRETQYF
TGTGCCAGCAGTGTCCGGGACAGGGGGCAACGGGAGACCCAGTACTTC
>few|TRBJ1-1|TRBV6-5|TRBD1
CASTRQGHMNTEAFF
TGTGCCAGCACCCGACAGGGTCACATGAACACTGAAGCTTTCTTT
>-|TRBJ2-3|TRBV6-6|TRBD2
CASRSIAGGYTDTQYF
TGTGCCAGCAGATCCATAGCGGGGGGTTACACAGATACGCAGTATTTT
>-|TRBJ1-4|TRBV18|TRBD1
CASSPLGTVGEKLFF
TGTGCCAGCTCACCACTCGGGACAGTAGGTGAAAAACTGTTTTTT
>-|TRBJ2-7|TRBV27|TRBD1
CASSLFYGQGSYEQYF
TGTGCCAGCAGTTTATTTTACGGACAGGGCTCCTACGAGCAGTACTTC
>once|TRBJ2-7|TRBV18|TRBD1
CASSAYRDSQTYEQYF
TGTGCCAGCTCAGCGTACCGGGACAGCCAGACCTACGAGCAGTACTTC
>few|TRBJ1-2|TRBV30|-
CAWSLTAFGYTF
TGTGCCTGGAGTCTTACAGCCTTTGGCTACACCTTC
>-|TRBJ2-2|TRBV5-1|TRBD1
CASSLYGQVFTGELFF
TGCGCCAGCAGCTTGTACGGACAGGTTTTCACCGGGGAGCTGTTTTTT
>-|TRBJ1-5|TRBV5-1|-
CASSFLPGVDQPQHF
TGCGCCAGCAGCTTCCTTCCAGGGGTGGATCAGCCCCAGCATTTT
>-|TRBJ1-2|TRBV11-2|-
CASSFPRMQMWEMGYTF
TGTGCCAGCAGCTTTCCCAGGATGCAGATGTGGGAGATGGGCTACACCTTC
>-|TRBJ2-7|TRBV5-6|-
CASSLPRGYEQYF
TGTGCCAGCAGCCTCCCAAGGGGCTACGAGCAGTACTTC
>few|TRBJ2-2|TRBV5-1|TRBD2
CASSLVGLASTGELFF
TGCGCCAGCAGCTTGGTGGGACTAGCGAGCACCGGGGAGCTGTTTTTT
>-|TRBJ1-1|TRBV19|-
CASSLRGGGTEAFF
TGTGCCAGTAGTCTCAGAGGGGGGGGCACTGAAGCTTTCTTT
>-|TRBJ1-2|TRBV5-1|TRBD1
CASSPDRDGYTF
TGCGCCAGCAGCCCAGACAGGGATGGCTACACCTTC
>-|TRBJ2-5|TRBV2|-
CASRVDSWQETQYF
TGTGCCAGCAGAGTGGACAGCTGGCAAGAGACCCAGTACTTC
>-|TRBJ2-4|TRBV5-5|-
CASRGQGSQNIQYF
TGTGCCAGCAGAGGCCAGGGAAGCCAAAACATTCAGTACTTC
>-|TRBJ2-5|TRBV7-9|TRBD2
CASSLRDSGGETQYF
TGTGCCAGCAGCCTCCGAGATAGCGGGGGAGAGACCCAGTACTTC
>-|TRBJ1-1|TRBV27|-
CASSSGQKMNTEAFF
TGTGCCAGCAGTTCAGGACAGAAAATGAACACTGAAGCTTTCTTT